This T cell receptor beta chain came from a study of blood T cell repertoires in COVID-19. Study information: Acute-phase and convalescent COVID-19 samples originated in the United States, Italy and Spain. In each case, the material was cDNA or gDNA derived from T cells, B-cell-depleted T cells, or PBMCs.

Per the study methods: Nucleated cell counts were estimated from reference gene primer amplification. The table came from immunoSEQ multiplex PCR; TCRdb's copy has only in-frame clones and leaves some out. V and J calls and clone size are those listed in that table; D and trimming were worked out from the DNA. The sample yields approximately 230,000 clones, 88% seen once. V lost 0 bases to trimming and J lost 2 bases; unmatched junction nucleotides: 6. Germline lookup yields CDR1 KGHSH and CDR2 LQKENI. The length of the CDR3 is 16 residues. Sequenced material: peripheral blood. This receptor was obtained from a man at least 80 years old with acute or convalescent COVID-19. This rearrangement joins TRBV18 to TRBJ1-2; 7 bases map to TRBD1. This chain's CDR3 is CASSPPRDRRNYGYTF. DNA for the CDR3: TGTGCCAGCTCACCACCCCGGGACAGAAGAAACTATGGCTACACCTTC.